The source of this T cell receptor beta chain is a study of blood T cells in healthy people across ages. For the study at large: About one barcoded TCR beta cDNA was captured per two T cells.

General study points: Correlation between TCR beta diversity and naive T cell percentage was strong. Naive CD4+ cells and diversity were both higher in long-lived donors than in aged donors.

Then a second PCR, running roughly 7 to 11 cycles, was carried out with a sample-barcoded 5' primer and a J-beta primer mix. Each CDR3 protein is one row after TCRdb ran MiXCR on the 5' RACE reads. There are about 1 million distinct CDR3 sequences in the sample; roughly 45% occur only once, and 15% to 20% lies in the top ten. Looked up from germline, CDR1 is MNHEY and CDR2 is SMNVEV (reference sequence). The CDR3 totals 14 residues. V lost 4 bases and J 0 bases, leaving 7 bases between the germline ends. On this clonotype itself: As yet, its antigen is unknown.

The TCR comes from a woman aged 55-75 years in good health. The chain is built from TRBV27 and TRBJ2-1; no reliable D call. Sequenced material: blood. DNA of the CDR3: TGTGCCAGCAGTTGGGAAAGCTCCTACAATGAGCAGTTCTTC. It encodes CASSWESSYNEQFF.